The 12 T cell receptor beta chains listed next were all sequenced from one sample in a study. Each CDR3 protein gets one entry after TCRdb re-called the RT-PCR reads with MiXCR. In the table there are about 680,000 distinct CDR3 sequences, 14% of which are singletons. The sample was memory CD4+ T cells from blood. Receptors were obtained from a female donor in good health, serving as a healthy control.

This clonotype was seen a few times. J is TRBJ1-5 and V is TRBV15, with unresolved D. Trimming pared 7 bases from V and 2 bases from J, leaving 12 bases between. Germline V lookup: CDR1 LNHNV, CDR2 YYDKDF (reference sequence). This CDR3 region has 14 residues. CDR3 sequence: CATTRDRGNQPQHF. CDR3 nucleotides: TGTGCCACCACTCGCGATAGGGGCAATCAGCCCCAGCATTTT.

This clonotype has more than one count but fewer than ten. J is TRBJ1-2 and V is TRBV12-3 or TRBV12-4; D unresolved. CDR3 length: 15 amino acids. V was pared by 5 bases and J by 4 bases, with 17 bases between. As DNA, the CDR3 is TGTGCCAGCAGTCCATCGGACGGAGTGGGCTATGGCTACACCTTC. The encoded protein is CASSPSDGVGYGYTF.

The chain has TRBV27 and TRBJ2-3, with 9 bases identical to TRBD1. Losses at the gene ends were 5 bases for V and 1 base for J; bases not matched to a gene: 4. The CDR3 is 15 residues long. Germline V gene lookup returns CDR1 MNHEY and CDR2 SMNVEV (reference sequence). CDR3 amino acids: CASSRQGGRTDTQYF. The CDR3 DNA follows: TGTGCCAGCAGTCGACAGGGGGGACGCACAGATACGCAGTATTTT.

The sample holds many counts of this clonotype. V gene TRBV11-1 combines with J gene TRBJ2-7; 7 bases fit TRBD1. This CDR3 is built from 15 residues. V lost 6 bases, J lost 0 bases, and 8 bases stayed unmatched. The V gene's germline CDR1 is SGHAT and CDR2 FQDESV (reference sequence). DNA of the CDR3: TGTGCCAGCAGTGTTGGGACAGTGAGCTCCTACGAGCAGTACTTC. As protein: CASSVGTVSSYEQYF.

This clonotype appeared many times. This rearrangement joins TRBV6-4 to TRBJ1-6; 7 positions agree with TRBD1. Germline V lookup: CDR1 MRHNA, CDR2 SNTAGT. The V and J ends lost 6 bases and 4 bases, in that order; junction bases with no gene match: 3. The length of the CDR3 is 14 residues. The CDR3 loop reads CASSAGQYNSPLHF. In DNA form, the CDR3 reads TGTGCCAGCAGCGCGGGACAGTATAATTCACCCCTCCACTTT.

This clonotype has only a few counts. CDR3 sequence reads: CASSRGQGGNQPQHF. CDR3 nucleotide sequence: TGCGCCAGCAGCCGTGGACAGGGAGGCAATCAGCCCCAGCATTTT. The chain joins TRBV4-1 to TRBJ1-5; 8 bases line up with TRBD1. Germline-derived CDR1 and CDR2 are MGHRA and YSYEKL. CDR3 length equals 15 residues. Trimming cost V 4 bases and J 2 bases; bases outside gene matches: 4.

This clonotype appeared a few times. The chain employs TRBV9 and TRBJ2-7; 10 bases match TRBD2. J was trimmed by 7 bases and V by 3 bases; bases with no gene match: 10. The CDR3 loop spans 15 amino acids. Germline CDR1 is SGDLS and CDR2 is YYNGEE. CDR3 amino acids: CASSAGTSAQGEQYF. CDR3 coding DNA: TGTGCCAGCAGCGCCGGGACTAGCGCCCAGGGGGAGCAGTACTTC.

The V and J genes are TRBV7-3 and TRBJ2-1; 12 bases fit TRBD2. This CDR3 has 14 residues. Germline V gives CDR1 SGHTA, CDR2 FQGTGA. V lost 7 bases and J lost 7; bases outside the gene matches: 5. CDR3: CASNTGTSGNEQFF. The CDR3, as DNA: TGTGCCAGCAATACCGGGACTAGCGGGAATGAGCAGTTCTTC.

This clonotype was picked up a small number of times. The chain links TRBV27 to TRBJ2-2, with D perhaps assigned TRBD1 or TRBD2 (5 bases each). The V end was cut by 5 bases, the J end by 4 bases, with 23 bases between. The length of the CDR3 is 18 residues. Per germline, CDR1 MNHEY and CDR2 SMNVEV (reference sequence). The CDR3 loop is CASSHMSGASGGTGELFF. The CDR3 nucleotides read TGTGCCAGCAGTCACATGTCCGGGGCATCGGGCGGCACCGGGGAGCTGTTTTTT.

The chain carries TRBV20-1 and TRBJ1-1; D is undetermined. This CDR3 is 12 amino acids long. V was shortened by 7 bases and J by 7 bases, with 16 bases between the two germline ends. Germline V gene sequence: CDR1 DFQATT, CDR2 SNEGSKA (reference sequence). The CDR3, as DNA: TGCAGTGTACCAAAGGCGGGCCATGAAGCTTTCTTT. It yields the protein CSVPKAGHEAFF.

The table lists this clonotype with many counts. At one of its ends the junction is not consistent with the germline gene, which may arise from a read error. The rearrangement joins TRBV18 to TRBJ2-1; D is undetermined. This CDR3 has 15 amino acids. In germline, CDR1 is KGHSH, CDR2 LQKENI. The DNA for the CDR3 is TGTGCCAGCGCACCTTTAGTACAGACCTACGGTGAGCAGTTCTTC. Protein product: CASAPLVQTYGEQFF.

This rearrangement joins TRBV20-1 to TRBJ2-5, with D perhaps matching TRBD2 (5 bases). In germline, CDR1 is DFQATT, CDR2 SNEGSKA (reference sequence). The CDR3 is made up of 14 amino acids. V gave up 0 bases and J gave up 2 bases, with 10 bases separating them. The CDR3 here is CSAREWERQETQYF. CDR3 nucleotide sequence: TGCAGTGCTAGAGAGTGGGAGAGGCAAGAGACCCAGTACTTC.